The 26 T cell receptor beta chains below all came from one sample that was sequenced in a study of blood T cell repertoires in COVID-19. TCRdb's table, derived via immunoSEQ multiplex PCR, lists solely in-frame clones and lacks some. The sample gives more than 150,000 clones, about 82% of which show up once; under 5.5% is in the top ten. Sequencing was done on a sample of peripheral blood. The receptors stem from a woman under 40 with acute or convalescent COVID-19.

The chain carries TRBV2 and TRBJ1-2; TRBD1 agrees at 10 bases. J gave up 9 bases and V 6 bases, and 7 bases lay outside the gene matches. The germline CDR1 and CDR2 sequences are SNHLY and FYNNEI. The CDR3 has 13 residues. The CDR3: CASRDTTGGSYTF. The CDR3 DNA follows: TGTGCCAGCAGGGATACGACAGGGGGCAGCTACACCTTC.

The chain is built from TRBV27 and TRBJ1-2; D possibly corresponds to TRBD1 (5 bases). V dropped 0 bases and J dropped 3 bases, with 8 bases sitting between them. This CDR3 region has 14 residues. Per the germline V gene, CDR1 is MNHEY and CDR2 is SMNVEV (reference sequence). CDR3 DNA sequence: TGTGCCAGCAGTTTATCAGCCAGGGACTATGGCTACACCTTC. Translating gives CASSLSARDYGYTF.

V gene TRBV5-1 combines with J gene TRBJ2-1; 10 bases align to TRBD2. Germline loops: CDR1 SGHRS, CDR2 YFSETQ. This CDR3 comprises 15 residues. V was clipped by 5 bases and J by 12 bases; unmatched bases: 14. CDR3 protein: CASRTGTSARIGQFF. DNA of the CDR3: TGCGCCAGCAGAACCGGGACTAGCGCCCGAATCGGGCAGTTCTTC.

This clone was counted once. The CDR3 here is CASSPWDRLYEQYF. CDR3 coding DNA: TGTGCCAGCAGTCCCTGGGACAGACTCTACGAGCAGTACTTC. The V gene is TRBV6-5, the J gene TRBJ2-7; 7 bases agree with TRBD1. The CDR3 contains 14 residues. Per germline, CDR1 MNHEY and CDR2 SVGAGI. The trim removed 5 bases at V and 3 bases at J, leaving 7 bases unmatched.

V gene TRBV15 combines with J gene TRBJ2-1, with D perhaps matching TRBD2 (6 bases). The ends were cut back, 1 base at V and 7 bases at J, with 29 bases in the middle. CDR1 is LNHNV and CDR2 is YYDKDF in the germline V gene (reference sequence). This CDR3 is 20 amino acids long. For the CDR3, the DNA is TGTGCCACCAGCAGAGCCGGGACTGAGCCACGGGCCGAGACGTTTAATGAGCAGTTCTTC. Translation gives CATSRAGTEPRAETFNEQFF. Variable domain in full (rest from reference TRBV15 and TRBJ2-1): DAMVIQNPRYQVTQFGKPVTLSCSQTLNHNVMYWYQQKSSQAPKLLFHYYDKDFNNEADTPDNFQSRRPNTSFCFLDIRSPGLGDTAMYLCATSRAGTEPRAETFNEQFFGPGTRLTVL.

The chain joins TRBV30 to TRBJ2-2; 8 positions agree with TRBD2. Germline-derived CDR1 and CDR2 are GTSNPN and SVGIG (reference sequence). The CDR3 is 14 amino acids. V lost 5 bases, J lost 8 bases, and 10 bases stayed unmatched. The DNA for the CDR3 is TGTGCCTGGCGGCGGGCTAGCGGGTGGGGGGAGCTGTTTTTT. Translated: CAWRRASGWGELFF.

The chain employs TRBV27 and TRBJ2-6; no firm D call. The germline V gene has CDR1 MNHEY and CDR2 SMNVEV (reference sequence). The ends were cut back, 1 base at V and 2 bases at J, with 6 bases in the middle. CDR3 length: 15 amino acids. As DNA, the CDR3 is TGTGCCAGCAGTTTATGGCGGACTGGGGCCAACGTCCTGACTTTC. Residues: CASSLWRTGANVLTF.

This chain uses TRBV29-1 with TRBJ2-2; D remains unclear. There are 13 residues in the CDR3. With 4 bases removed from V and 0 bases from J, the gap between germline ends came to 6 bases. The germline V gene has CDR1 SQVTM and CDR2 ANQGSEA. In DNA, the CDR3 is TGCAGCGTTGCCCAGACGAACACCGGGGAGCTGTTTTTT. Protein: CSVAQTNTGELFF.

This clone was found once. This chain connects TRBV6-5 to TRBJ1-2; 7 bases are shared with TRBD1. V dropped 2 bases and J dropped 8; count of bases not matched to a gene: 8. The germline V gene has CDR1 MNHEY and CDR2 SVGAGI. The length of the CDR3 is 14 residues. CDR3 sequence reads: CASSYLGTAQGYTF. CDR3 sequence (DNA): TGTGCCAGCAGTTACCTAGGGACAGCTCAAGGCTACACCTTC.

J is TRBJ2-2 and V is TRBV4-2; 8 bases line up with TRBD2. V dropped 0 bases and J dropped 6; count of bases not matched to a gene: 12. CDR1 is LGHNA, CDR2 YNFKEQ, per germline. The CDR3 covers 18 residues. CDR3 DNA sequence: TGTGCCAGCAGCCAAGAGCATTGGACAGCGGGGGACGCCGGGGAGCTGTTTTTT. It codes for CASSQEHWTAGDAGELFF.

J is TRBJ2-1 and V is TRBV5-1; 11 bases line up with TRBD2. The CDR3 is 15 residues long. Germline V gives CDR1 SGHRS, CDR2 YFSETQ. V was pared by 2 bases and J by 7 bases, with 5 bases of the junction left unmatched. The CDR3 here is CASSLLAGAENEQFF. The CDR3 DNA is TGCGCCAGCAGCTTACTAGCGGGGGCCGAGAATGAGCAGTTCTTC. The full variable domain, in which reference TRBV5-1 and TRBJ2-1 provide the parts outside the CDR3, is KAGVTQTPRYLIKTRGQQVTLSCSPISGHRSVSWYQQTPGQGLQFLFEYFSETQRNKGNFPGRFSGRQFSNSRSEMNVSTLELGDSALYLCASSLLAGAENEQFFGPGTRLTVL.

This clone appeared a single time. The V gene is TRBV7-2, the J gene TRBJ1-5; tentatively, D is TRBD1 (6 bases). V lost 4 bases, J lost 5 bases, and 12 bases lay in between. The CDR3 sequence is 14 residues long. The germline V gene encodes CDR1 SGHTA and CDR2 FQGNSA. The CDR3 is CASSSRGGDQPQHF. For the CDR3, the DNA is TGTGCCAGCAGCTCGAGGGGGGGCGATCAGCCCCAGCATTTT.

The rearrangement uses TRBV7-2 and TRBJ1-5, with 8 bases that match TRBD1. CDR3 length equals 15 residues. Losses at the gene ends were 4 bases for V and 5 bases for J; bases not matched to a gene: 7. Germline V CDR1 and CDR2: SGHTA, FQGNSA. CDR3 DNA: TGTGCCAGCAGCTCCACGGACAGGGTGGATCAGCCCCAGCATTTT. Residues: CASSSTDRVDQPQHF.

The chain links TRBV9 to TRBJ2-1; TRBD2 aligns across 9 bases. Germline loops: CDR1 SGDLS, CDR2 YYNGEE. V shed 0 bases and J 8 bases; nucleotides not matched to a gene: 6. The CDR3 has 15 amino acids. In DNA, the CDR3 is TGTGCCAGCAGCGTAGCCGGCGGGGGGGTCGATGAGCAGTTCTTC. Translated, it gives CASSVAGGGVDEQFF.

For this clone: The same CDR3 can be traced to other DNA sequences in this sample. The CDR3 region has the DNA TGTGCCAGCAGCAAAGGGGGGGGAGGGCCGGGGTGCGAGCAGTACTTC. As protein: CASSKGGGGPGCEQYF. The gene calls are TRBV21-1 and TRBJ2-7; the table's D call, TRBD2, has no DNA check behind it. TRBV21-1 corresponds to a pseudogene. This CDR3 region has 16 residues.

V gene TRBV27 combines with J gene TRBJ2-1; a weak D match, TRBD2 (5 bases). The germline V and J ends were trimmed by 6 bases and 7 bases, with 13 bases remaining between them. This CDR3 contains 13 residues. Germline V lookup: CDR1 MNHEY, CDR2 SMNVEV (reference sequence). The CDR3 DNA is TGTGCCAGCAGCCACGGACGGACTAATGAGCAGTTCTTC. Protein sequence: CASSHGRTNEQFF.

This clone appeared a single time. This sequence joins TRBV7-9 and TRBJ2-3, with 9 bases identical to TRBD1. V dropped 5 bases and J dropped 2; count of bases not matched to a gene: 5. CDR1 is SEHNR, CDR2 FQNEAQ, per germline (reference sequence). The CDR3 spans 15 residues. The CDR3 region is CASSDRDRDTDTQYF. CDR3 sequence (DNA): TGTGCCAGCAGCGACCGGGACAGGGACACAGATACGCAGTATTTT.

The chain uses TRBV2 and TRBJ2-7; 8 nucleotides align to TRBD1. J gave up 0 bases and V 7 bases, and 8 bases lay outside the gene matches. There are 15 residues in the CDR3. Germline V lookup: CDR1 SNHLY, CDR2 FYNNEI. The CDR3 coding sequence is TGTGCCAGCAACACGAAAACAGGGGGCTCCTACGAGCAGTACTTC. It encodes CASNTKTGGSYEQYF. Looking up the rest from reference TRBV2 and TRBJ2-7 gives the full variable domain: EPEVTQTPSHQVTQMGQEVILRCVPISNHLYFYWYRQILGQKVEFLVSFYNNEISEKSEIFDDQFSVERPDGSNFTLKIRSTKLEDSAMYFCASNTKTGGSYEQYFGPGTRLTVT.

The chain is built from TRBV5-6 and TRBJ1-1, with D possibly being TRBD1 (5 bases). The V end was cut by 0 bases, the J end by 3 bases, with 9 bases between. Germline V lookup: CDR1 SGHDT, CDR2 YYEEEE. This CDR3 comprises 14 residues. The CDR3 bases are TGTGCCAGCAGCTTGGTGGGGGGTTACACTGAAGCTTTCTTT. It specifies CASSLVGGYTEAFF.

On this clone itself: This sample includes further DNA sequences coding for the same CDR3. This chain joins TRBV7-2 and TRBJ2-3, with D possibly TRBD2 on 5 matching bases. Per germline, CDR1 SGHTA and CDR2 FQGNSA. The CDR3 contains 16 residues. Between the trimmed V and J ends, which lost 1 base and 0 bases, there was a span of 11 bases. The CDR3 region is CASSLVASRSTDTQYF. The CDR3 DNA reads TGTGCCAGCAGCTTAGTAGCTAGCCGGAGCACAGATACGCAGTATTTT.

The gene calls are TRBV30 and TRBJ1-6; 7 bases match TRBD1. The CDR3 is 17 residues long. With 0 bases clipped from V and 6 bases from J, the junction kept 11 bases outside the gene matches. From germline, CDR1 is GTSNPN and CDR2 SVGIG (reference sequence). DNA of the CDR3: TGTGCCTGGAGTGTAGGGGGCAGTCGAGGGGGTAATTCACCCCTCCACTTT. Protein sequence: CAWSVGGSRGGNSPLHF.

V is TRBV6-5 and J is TRBJ1-5, with 8 nucleotides matching TRBD1. Germline assignment: CDR1 MNHEY and CDR2 SVGAGI. The CDR3 totals 16 residues. With 2 bases clipped from V and 6 bases from J, the junction kept 9 bases outside the gene matches. The CDR3 here is CASSYGGQGESQPQHF. In nucleotides, the CDR3 is TGTGCCAGCAGTTACGGCGGACAGGGCGAGAGTCAGCCCCAGCATTTT.

The chain combines TRBV27 with TRBJ1-2, with a possible D match to TRBD1 (5 bases). The CDR3 length is 11 residues. Between the trimmed V and J ends, which lost 5 bases and 8 bases, there was a span of 9 bases. In germline, CDR1 is MNHEY, CDR2 SMNVEV (reference sequence). Here the CDR3 reads CASSPRGGYTF. The CDR3 DNA reads TGTGCCAGCAGTCCTAGGGGAGGCTACACCTTC.

This rearrangement joins TRBV6-4 to TRBJ1-1; 12 nucleotides line up with TRBD1. The CDR3 runs to 12 residues. V dropped 9 bases and J dropped 6; count of bases not matched to a gene: 2. CDR1 is MRHNA, CDR2 SNTAGT, per germline. CDR3 nucleotide sequence: TGTGCCAGTAGGGACAGGGGGCCTGAAGCTTTCTTT. Amino acid sequence: CASRDRGPEAFF.

The sample holds one count of this clone. The CDR3 loop is CASGFHRGNTEAFF. Here the CDR3 DNA reads TGTGCCAGCGGATTCCACCGGGGGAACACTGAAGCTTTCTTT. The V call is TRBV27, the J call TRBJ1-1; D is undetermined. From germline, CDR1 is MNHEY and CDR2 SMNVEV (reference sequence). The CDR3 loop spans 14 amino acids. The germline V and J ends were trimmed by 8 bases and 1 base, with 14 bases remaining between them.

Only a few counts were recorded for this clone. The chain recombines TRBV6-6 with TRBJ1-4, with D tentatively TRBD1 (5 bases). The V and J ends lost 6 bases and 4 bases respectively, with 12 bases between them. Germline CDR1 MNHNY, CDR2 SVGAGI (reference sequence). This CDR3 is built from 14 residues. This CDR3 is CASRGDSSNEKLFF. As DNA, the CDR3 is TGTGCCAGCAGGGGGGACTCAAGTAATGAAAAACTGTTTTTT.